A single sample is the source of the 31 T cell receptor beta chains below, sequenced in a study of blood T cell repertoires in COVID-19. Using immunoSEQ multiplex PCR, the repertoire was profiled, and TCRdb retains in-frame clones only, with some absent. This table has roughly 60,000 clones, over 75% appearing once. Sample: peripheral blood. These TCRs come from a human donor in a cohort sampled during active COVID-19.

CDR3 nucleotides: TGTGCCAGCAGCTCCGCAGGGGGCCTCTCCTACGAGCAGTACTTC. Translation gives CASSSAGGLSYEQYF. J is TRBJ2-7 and V is TRBV7-3, with TRBD1 matching 8 bases. V was pared by 4 bases and J by 0 bases, with 5 bases of the junction left unmatched. Germline V gene lookup returns CDR1 SGHTA and CDR2 FQGTGA. This CDR3 is built from 15 residues.

This clone has only a few counts. The chain is built from TRBV2 and TRBJ2-1, with TRBD1 matching over 9 bases. The CDR3 loop spans 19 amino acids. Germline V CDR1 and CDR2: SNHLY, FYNNEI. The trim removed 0 bases at V and 8 bases at J, leaving 17 bases unmatched. The CDR3 here is CASSEALRAGTGIVDEQFF. CDR3 nucleotides: TGTGCCAGCAGTGAAGCGCTTCGGGCGGGGACAGGGATCGTGGATGAGCAGTTCTTC.

The chain joins TRBV3-1 (or the pseudogene TRBV3-2) to TRBJ2-7, with 14 bases aligning to TRBD2. The CDR3 is made up of 15 amino acids. The ends lost 3 bases at V and 5 bases at J; junction bases unmatched: 3. Germline V gene sequence: CDR1 LGHDT, CDR2 YNNKEL (reference sequence). The CDR3 coding sequence is TGTGCCAGCAGCCAGACTAGCGGGAGGGCCAACGAGCAGTACTTC. It codes for CASSQTSGRANEQYF.

This clone was found once. The chain uses TRBV28 and TRBJ1-2; TRBD1 matches at 7 bases. The V gene end was trimmed by 6 bases and the J gene end by 5 bases; junction bases not matched to a gene: 9. Germline CDR1 is MDHEN and CDR2 is SYDVKM. CDR3 length equals 14 residues. The CDR3 protein is CASSKEGARYGYTF. The CDR3 DNA reads as TGTGCCAGCAGCAAAGAGGGGGCGCGGTATGGCTACACCTTC.

The chain employs TRBV2 and TRBJ2-3; TRBD1 agrees at 11 bases. After removal of 6 bases from V and 5 bases from J, the junction contained 7 bases not matched to a gene. Germline assignment: CDR1 SNHLY and CDR2 FYNNEI. This CDR3 region has 15 residues. The CDR3 DNA sequence: TGTGCCAGCAGGTCCACCGGGACAGGGGGAGATACGCAGTATTTT. This sequence encodes CASRSTGTGGDTQYF.

The chain is built from TRBV30 and TRBJ1-2; D is unresolved. The CDR3 consists of 13 residues. Trimming took 3 bases from V and 0 from J, leaving 8 bases between them. Germline V gene sequence: CDR1 GTSNPN, CDR2 SVGIG (reference sequence). The CDR3 is CAWRSGTNYGYTF. CDR3 bases: TGTGCCTGGAGGTCGGGGACTAACTATGGCTACACCTTC.

This chain connects TRBV21-1 to TRBJ1-6. TRBV21-1 constitutes a pseudogene. The CDR3 totals 17 residues. In nucleotides, the CDR3 is TGTGCCAGCAGCAAAGTTTCCGGGAGCTCCTATAATTCACCCCTCCACTTT. It codes for CASSKVSGSSYNSPLHF.

V gene TRBV9 combines with J gene TRBJ1-5; D remains ambiguous. CDR3 length: 13 amino acids. V lost 4 bases, J lost 5 bases, and 10 bases lay in between. The germline V gene has CDR1 SGDLS and CDR2 YYNGEE. The CDR3 bases are TGTGCCAGCAGCCCCACTGTGGATCAGCCCCAGCATTTT. Protein sequence: CASSPTVDQPQHF. The variable domain in full, with the rest retrieved from reference TRBV9 and TRBJ1-5, is DSGVTQTPKHLITATGQRVTLRCSPRSGDLSVYWYQQSLDQGLQFLIQYYNGEERAKGNILERFSAQQFPDLHSELNLSSLELGDSALYFCASSPTVDQPQHFGDGTRLSIL.

CDR3 in amino acids: CASSYLADNEQFF. The CDR3, as DNA: TGTGCCAGCAGTTACCTAGCGGACAATGAGCAGTTCTTC. The rearrangement links TRBV6-5 to TRBJ2-1; 7 bases fit TRBD2. V shed 2 bases, J shed 5 bases, and the junction held 0 bases outside the gene matches. Germline CDR1 reads MNHEY; CDR2 reads SVGAGI. The CDR3 length is 13 residues.

This chain links TRBV7-2 with TRBJ2-1, with 11 bases fitting TRBD2. Germline V gene data show CDR1 as SGHTA and CDR2 as FQGNSA. Trimming took 5 bases from V and 8 from J; bases not matched to a gene: 14. The CDR3 has 17 residues. The CDR3 DNA reads TGTGCCAGCAGCCCTATACTACTAGCGGGAGTTAACTATGAGCAGTTCTTC. It translates to CASSPILLAGVNYEQFF.

This chain uses TRBV7-6 with TRBJ2-5; perhaps TRBD1 as D (5 bases). From germline, CDR1 is SGHVS and CDR2 FNYEAQ. The CDR3 consists of 16 residues. The V and J ends lost 5 bases and 2 bases respectively, with 18 bases between them. The DNA for the CDR3 is TGTGCCAGCAGCCTAGTTGGGGAAGACAGTCAAGAGACCCAGTACTTC. Translation: CASSLVGEDSQETQYF.

CDR3 coding DNA: TGCGCCAGCAGCCCGCAGGGAGGCACCGGGGAGCTGTTTTTT. Translation: CASSPQGGTGELFF. The chain joins TRBV5-1 to TRBJ2-2; possibly TRBD2 for D (6 bases). Germline CDR1 reads SGHRS; CDR2 reads YFSETQ. V lost 4 bases and J 4 bases, leaving 11 bases between the germline ends. The CDR3 has 14 residues.

This clone appeared once. V is TRBV28 and J is TRBJ1-5; TRBD1 might be the D (5 bases). The CDR3 runs to 16 residues. Trimming shortened V by 6 bases and J by 4 bases, and 19 bases separated the two germline ends. Germline lookup yields CDR1 MDHEN and CDR2 SYDVKM. CDR3 region: CASSPLMGTINQPQHF. The CDR3 bases are TGTGCCAGCAGCCCCCTAATGGGGACTATAAATCAGCCCCAGCATTTT.

The genes are TRBV10-2 and TRBJ2-2; no clear D gene. Per the germline V gene, CDR1 is WSHSY and CDR2 is SAAADI. CDR3 size: 13 residues. The V and J ends lost 9 bases and 1 base respectively, with 9 bases between them. This CDR3 reads CARGDMNTGELFF. CDR3 nucleotide sequence: TGCGCCAGGGGTGACATGAACACCGGGGAGCTGTTTTTT.

The rearrangement links TRBV18 to TRBJ2-7, with 12 nucleotides matching TRBD2. The V segment lost 3 bases and the J segment 4 bases; nucleotides outside the gene matches: 28. The CDR3 is 23 residues long. CDR1 is KGHSH, CDR2 LQKENI, per germline. The CDR3 DNA reads TGTGCCAGCTCACCCACGGGGCAGGCCGCAAAGGGAGGACTAGCGGGAAACCGGTACGAGCAGTACTTC. Translating it yields CASSPTGQAAKGGLAGNRYEQYF.

V gene TRBV30 combines with J gene TRBJ1-5, with TRBD1 matching 7 bases. V lost 2 bases to trimming and J lost 7 bases; unmatched junction nucleotides: 5. The germline CDR1 and CDR2 sequences are GTSNPN and SVGIG (reference sequence). The length of the CDR3 is 13 residues. The DNA of the CDR3 is TGTGCCTGGAGTCGGACAGGCGGCCAGCCCCAGCATTTT. It is translated as CAWSRTGGQPQHF.

The chain has TRBV14 and TRBJ2-3, with D tentatively TRBD1 (5 bases). The CDR3 covers 14 residues. The V gene's germline CDR1 is SGHDN and CDR2 FVKESK. V lost 3 bases to trimming and J lost 2 bases, with 9 bases between them. The CDR3 DNA reads TGTGCCAGCAGCCAGGGGCCCTTCACAGATACGCAGTATTTT. Its translation: CASSQGPFTDTQYF. The full variable domain, in which reference TRBV14 and TRBJ2-3 provide the parts outside the CDR3, is EAGVTQFPSHSVIEKGQTVTLRCDPISGHDNLYWYRRVMGKEIKFLLHFVKESKQDESGMPNNRFLAERTGGTYSTLKVQPAELEDSGVYFCASSQGPFTDTQYFGPGTRLTVL.

The rearrangement joins TRBV5-1 to TRBJ1-1; tentative D call: TRBD1 (5 bases). V was cut by 0 bases and J by 2 bases, with 8 bases left in between. This CDR3 region has 14 residues. CDR1 is SGHRS and CDR2 is YFSETQ in the germline V gene. CDR3 DNA: TGCGCCAGCAGCTTGGGTGGGGCCAACACTGAAGCTTTCTTT. It encodes CASSLGGANTEAFF.

As for this clone: The junction and the germline gene differ at one end; a read error may be behind it. The chain links TRBV29-1 to TRBJ2-7; 9 positions agree with TRBD1. Germline V CDR1 and CDR2: SQVTM, ANQGSEA. This CDR3 comprises 15 residues. This CDR3 is CSVEPDRGLSSEQYF. The CDR3 bases are TGCAGCGTTGAACCGGACAGGGGCCTATCCTCCGAGCAGTACTTC.

This chain joins TRBV24-1 and TRBJ2-1, with 8 bases fitting TRBD1. Germline V gene data show CDR1 as KGHDR and CDR2 as SFDVKD. V trimming: 2 bases; J trimming: 0 bases; junction bases outside the gene matches: 14. The CDR3 has 20 amino acids. The CDR3 DNA is TGTGCCACCAGTGATTCATGGAGAACTGGACAGGGAAGCTCCTACAATGAGCAGTTCTTC. This encodes CATSDSWRTGQGSSYNEQFF.

The chain uses TRBV6-6 and TRBJ2-3, with 11 bases fitting TRBD1. The CDR3 has 15 residues. In germline, CDR1 is MNHNY, CDR2 SVGAGI (reference sequence). V gave up 5 bases and J gave up 3 bases; unmatched junction bases: 4. For the CDR3, the DNA is TGTGCCAGCAGTAAAGGGACAGGGGGTACAGATACGCAGTATTTT. Translating gives CASSKGTGGTDTQYF.

This chain uses TRBV12-3 or TRBV12-4 with TRBJ2-4, with a tentative D call TRBD1 (6 bases). CDR3 length: 13 amino acids. V dropped 3 bases and J dropped 7 bases, with 10 bases sitting between them. The CDR3 bases are TGTGCCAGCAGTTTCGCTAGGGGGAACATTCAGTACTTC. Translated, it gives CASSFARGNIQYF.

The V and J genes are TRBV28 and TRBJ1-1; 9 bases agree with TRBD1. The CDR3 sequence is 15 residues long. With V trimmed by 8 bases and J by 2 bases, 9 bases remained unmatched. The germline V gene encodes CDR1 MDHEN and CDR2 SYDVKM. The chain's CDR3 is CASRTGALGNTEAFF. In DNA, the CDR3 is TGTGCCAGCCGGACAGGGGCGTTGGGAAACACTGAAGCTTTCTTT.

V is TRBV29-1 and J is TRBJ2-7; TRBD2 aligns across 7 bases. CDR3 length: 12 amino acids. Germline CDR1 is SQVTM and CDR2 is ANQGSEA. V dropped 6 bases and J dropped 0; count of bases not matched to a gene: 2. CDR3 sequence (DNA): TGCAGCGTGGGGGGGGGCTCCTACGAGCAGTACTTC. It is translated as CSVGGGSYEQYF.

The J gene is TRBJ2-5, the V gene TRBV25-1, with a tentative D call TRBD2 (6 bases). V shed 2 bases and J shed 2 bases, with 9 bases lying between them. CDR1 and CDR2 from the germline V gene are MGHDK and SYGVNS. The length of the CDR3 is 14 residues. The CDR3 DNA reads as TGTGCCAGCAGTGAAGCGGCGGGACAAGAGACCCAGTACTTC. Its translation: CASSEAAGQETQYF.

J is TRBJ2-7 and V is TRBV19, with D possibly TRBD2 on 6 matching bases. The CDR3 contains 16 residues. V gave up 1 base and J gave up 0 bases, with 13 bases separating them. CDR1 is LNHDA, CDR2 SQIVND, per germline (reference sequence). The CDR3 nucleotides are TGTGCCAGTAGTATAGTTGGAGGGCTAAGCTCCTACGAGCAGTACTTC. Translating it yields CASSIVGGLSSYEQYF.

V usage is TRBV25-1 and J usage is TRBJ1-2; the match to TRBD1 covers 8 bases. This CDR3 comprises 17 residues. Losses at the gene ends were 1 base for V and 3 bases for J; bases not matched to a gene: 10. Germline CDR1 is MGHDK and CDR2 is SYGVNS. CDR3 sequence reads: CASSEWQGAIMDYGYTF. The DNA for the CDR3 is TGTGCCAGCAGTGAATGGCAGGGGGCAATAATGGACTATGGCTACACCTTC.

In its sample, this clone was seen once. The CDR3 loop is CAISDNRQGSNTGELFF. The CDR3 bases are TGTGCCATCAGTGACAATAGACAGGGGTCAAACACCGGGGAGCTGTTTTTT. The chain is built from TRBV10-3 and TRBJ2-2; TRBD1 agrees at 8 bases. CDR3 length: 17 residues. Unmatched junction bases numbered 8, after V lost 3 bases and J lost 2 bases. The germline V gene encodes CDR1 ENHRY and CDR2 SYGVKD.

The chain combines TRBV2 with TRBJ1-2; no definite D call. The CDR3 loop spans 14 amino acids. V lost 3 bases and J lost 2, with 10 bases in between. The germline V gene has CDR1 SNHLY and CDR2 FYNNEI. Here the CDR3 reads CASSDYSLNYGYTF. DNA of the CDR3: TGTGCCAGCAGTGACTACAGCCTAAACTATGGCTACACCTTC.

V usage is TRBV4-1 and J usage is TRBJ2-1, with 13 positions matching TRBD2. Germline assignment: CDR1 MGHRA and CDR2 YSYEKL. The CDR3 length is 17 residues. V gave up 2 bases and J gave up 7 bases; unmatched junction bases: 8. CDR3 protein: CASSQTLAGGPGNEQFF. The CDR3 DNA is TGCGCCAGCAGCCAAACACTAGCGGGAGGGCCGGGTAATGAGCAGTTCTTC.

As DNA, the CDR3 is TGTGCCAGCAGTGCAGACTCCTTTTATGGCTACACCTTC. Amino acid sequence: CASSADSFYGYTF. The chain couples TRBV12-3 or TRBV12-4 to TRBJ1-2; D unresolved. The CDR3 runs to 13 residues. The V end lost 5 bases, the J end lost 5 bases, and 12 bases lay between the germline ends.